The clone carrying this TCR beta chain was recorded a few times. This entry belongs to a study of blood T cells in healthy people across ages. Sample-barcoded 5' priming and a J-beta primer mix drove a second PCR of 7 to 11 cycles. TCRdb re-called the 5' RACE reads with MiXCR, one entry per CDR3 protein. The sample contains over 950,000 distinct CDR3 sequences, 35% to 40% of which appear only once. The CDR3 totals 18 residues. The V end lost 5 bases, the J end lost 7 bases, and 29 bases lay between the germline ends. Germline values: CDR1 PRHDT, CDR2 FYEKMQ (reference sequence). The rearrangement joins TRBV13 to TRBJ1-1, with a tentative D call TRBD1 (6 bases). The sequencing sample was made of blood. The TCR sequence derives from a man between 18 and 29 years old in good health. CDR3 in amino acids: CASSTRIRGRGTDLEAFF. CDR3 in DNA: TGTGCCAGCAGCACCCGTATCAGGGGTCGCGGAACTGACCTTGAAGCTTTCTTT.